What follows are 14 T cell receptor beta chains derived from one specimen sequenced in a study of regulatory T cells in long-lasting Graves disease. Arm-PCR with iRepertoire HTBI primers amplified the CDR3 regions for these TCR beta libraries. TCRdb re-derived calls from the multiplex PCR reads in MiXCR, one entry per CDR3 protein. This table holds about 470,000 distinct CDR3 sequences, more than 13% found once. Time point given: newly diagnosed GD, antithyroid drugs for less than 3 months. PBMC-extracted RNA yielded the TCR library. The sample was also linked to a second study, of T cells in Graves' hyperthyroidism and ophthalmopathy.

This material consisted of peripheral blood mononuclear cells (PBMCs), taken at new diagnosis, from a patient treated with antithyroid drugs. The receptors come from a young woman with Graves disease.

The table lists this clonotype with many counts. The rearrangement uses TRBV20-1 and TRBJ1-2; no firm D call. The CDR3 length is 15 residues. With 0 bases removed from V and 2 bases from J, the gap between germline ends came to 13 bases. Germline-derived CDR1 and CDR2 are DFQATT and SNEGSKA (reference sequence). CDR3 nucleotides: TGCAGTGCTAGAGAAAGTAAACAGCGAAACTATGGCTACACCTTC. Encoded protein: CSARESKQRNYGYTF.

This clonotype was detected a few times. This chain's CDR3 is CASSPRRYRPAYEQYF. DNA of the CDR3: TGCGCCAGCTCACCTAGGAGGTACCGACCCGCCTACGAGCAGTACTTC. The gene calls are TRBV10-1 and TRBJ2-7; the D gene is possibly TRBD2 (5 bases). This CDR3 contains 16 residues. Germline V gene sequence: CDR1 WNHNN, CDR2 SYGVQD (reference sequence). V gave up 8 bases and J gave up 2 bases, with 22 bases separating them.

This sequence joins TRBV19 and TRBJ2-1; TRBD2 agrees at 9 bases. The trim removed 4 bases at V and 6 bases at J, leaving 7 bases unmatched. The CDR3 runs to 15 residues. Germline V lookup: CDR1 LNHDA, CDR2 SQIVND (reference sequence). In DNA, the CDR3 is TGTGCCAGTAGTACCCTAAGCGGGAGGCCCAATGAGCAGTTCTTC. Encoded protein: CASSTLSGRPNEQFF. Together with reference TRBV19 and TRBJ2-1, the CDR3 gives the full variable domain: DGGITQSPKYLFRKEGQNVTLSCEQNLNHDAMYWYRQDPGQGLRLIYYSQIVNDFQKGDIAEGYSVSREKKESFPLTVTSAQKNPTAFYLCASSTLSGRPNEQFFGPGTRLTVL.

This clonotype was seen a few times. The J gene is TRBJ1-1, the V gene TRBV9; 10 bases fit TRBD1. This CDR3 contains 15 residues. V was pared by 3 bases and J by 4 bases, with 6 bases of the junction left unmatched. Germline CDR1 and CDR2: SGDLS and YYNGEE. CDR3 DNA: TGTGCCAGCAGCGGGGGGACAGGGGAGGTCACTGAAGCTTTCTTT. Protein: CASSGGTGEVTEAFF.

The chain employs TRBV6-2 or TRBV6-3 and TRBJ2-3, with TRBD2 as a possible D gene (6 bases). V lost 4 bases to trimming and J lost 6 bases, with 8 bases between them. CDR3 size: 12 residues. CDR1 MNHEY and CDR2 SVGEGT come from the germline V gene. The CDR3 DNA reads TGTGCCAGCAGTTTTGGGAGGGATACGCAGTATTTT. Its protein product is CASSFGRDTQYF.

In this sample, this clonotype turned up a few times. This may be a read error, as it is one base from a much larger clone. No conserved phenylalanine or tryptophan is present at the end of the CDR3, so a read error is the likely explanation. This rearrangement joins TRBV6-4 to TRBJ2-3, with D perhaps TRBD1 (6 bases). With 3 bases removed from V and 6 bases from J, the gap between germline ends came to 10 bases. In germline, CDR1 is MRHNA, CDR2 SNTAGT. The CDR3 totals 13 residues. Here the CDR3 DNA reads TGTGCCAGCAGTGATTCAGGGGCTGATACGCAGTATCTT. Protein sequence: CASSDSGADTQYL.

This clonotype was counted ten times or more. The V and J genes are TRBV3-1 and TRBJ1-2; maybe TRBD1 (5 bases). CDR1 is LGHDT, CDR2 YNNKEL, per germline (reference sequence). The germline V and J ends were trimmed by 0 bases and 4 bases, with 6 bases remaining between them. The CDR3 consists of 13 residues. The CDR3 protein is CASSQEGLYGYTF. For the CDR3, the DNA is TGTGCCAGCAGCCAAGAGGGGCTCTATGGCTACACCTTC.

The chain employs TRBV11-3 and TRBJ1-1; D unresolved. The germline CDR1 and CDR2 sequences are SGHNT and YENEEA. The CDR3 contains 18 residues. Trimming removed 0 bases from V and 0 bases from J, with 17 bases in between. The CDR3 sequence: CASSLDQGGSFMNTEAFF. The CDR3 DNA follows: TGTGCCAGCAGCTTAGATCAAGGAGGGTCCTTCATGAACACTGAAGCTTTCTTT.

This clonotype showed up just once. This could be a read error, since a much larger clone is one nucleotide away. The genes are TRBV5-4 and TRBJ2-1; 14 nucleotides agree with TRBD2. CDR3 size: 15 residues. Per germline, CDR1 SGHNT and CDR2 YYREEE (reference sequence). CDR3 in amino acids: CANSPTSGRVNEQFF. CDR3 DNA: TGTGCCAACAGCCCGACTAGCGGGAGGGTCAATGAGCAGTTCTTC.

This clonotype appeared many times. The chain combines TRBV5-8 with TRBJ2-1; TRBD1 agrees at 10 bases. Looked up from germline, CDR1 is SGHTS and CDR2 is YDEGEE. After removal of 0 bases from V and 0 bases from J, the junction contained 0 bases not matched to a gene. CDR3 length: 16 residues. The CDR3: CASSLGDRGSYNEQFF. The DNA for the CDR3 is TGTGCCAGCAGCTTGGGGGACAGGGGCTCCTACAATGAGCAGTTCTTC.

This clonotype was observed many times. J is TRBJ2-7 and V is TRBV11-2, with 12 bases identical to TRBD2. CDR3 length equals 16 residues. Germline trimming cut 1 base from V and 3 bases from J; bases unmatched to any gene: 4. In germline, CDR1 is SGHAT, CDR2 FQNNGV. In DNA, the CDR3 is TGTGCCAGCAGCTTAGGGACTAGCGGGATCTACTACGAGCAGTACTTC. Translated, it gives CASSLGTSGIYYEQYF. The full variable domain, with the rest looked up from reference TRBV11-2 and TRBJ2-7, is EAGVAQSPRYKIIEKRQSVAFWCNPISGHATLYWYQQILGQGPKLLIQFQNNGVVDDSQLPKDRFSAERLKGVDSTLKIQPAKLEDSAVYLCASSLGTSGIYYEQYFGPGTRLTVT.

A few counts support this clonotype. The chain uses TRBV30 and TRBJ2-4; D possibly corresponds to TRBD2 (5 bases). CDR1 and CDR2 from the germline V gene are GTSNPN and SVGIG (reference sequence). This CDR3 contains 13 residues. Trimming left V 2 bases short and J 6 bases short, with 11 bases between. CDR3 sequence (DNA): TGTGCCTGGAGTCGAGGGCCGGGAAACATTCAGTACTTC. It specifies CAWSRGPGNIQYF.

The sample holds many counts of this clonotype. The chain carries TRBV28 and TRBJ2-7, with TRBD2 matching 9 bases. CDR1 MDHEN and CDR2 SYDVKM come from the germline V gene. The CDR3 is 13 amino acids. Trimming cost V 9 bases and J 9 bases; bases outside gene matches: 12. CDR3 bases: TGTGCCAGTAGTAGCAGCGGGAGGCCAGCGCAGTACTTC. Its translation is CASSSSGRPAQYF.

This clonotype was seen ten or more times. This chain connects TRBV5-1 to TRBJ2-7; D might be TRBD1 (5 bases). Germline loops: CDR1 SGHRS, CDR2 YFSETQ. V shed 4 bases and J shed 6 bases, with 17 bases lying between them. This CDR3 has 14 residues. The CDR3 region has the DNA TGCGCCAGCAGCCAGACGCAGGGTCGAGGCGAGCAGTACTTC. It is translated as CASSQTQGRGEQYF.